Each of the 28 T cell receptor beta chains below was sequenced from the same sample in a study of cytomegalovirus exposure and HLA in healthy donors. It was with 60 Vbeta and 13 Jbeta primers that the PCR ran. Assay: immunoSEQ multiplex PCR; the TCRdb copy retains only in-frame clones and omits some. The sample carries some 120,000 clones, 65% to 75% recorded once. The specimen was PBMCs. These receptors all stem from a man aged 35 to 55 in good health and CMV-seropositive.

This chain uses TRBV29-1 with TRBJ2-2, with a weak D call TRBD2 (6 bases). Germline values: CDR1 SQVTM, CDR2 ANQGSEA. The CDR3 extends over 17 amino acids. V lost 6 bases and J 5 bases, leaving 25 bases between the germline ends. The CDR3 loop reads CSVPRTGSVGGTGELFF. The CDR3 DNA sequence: TGCAGCGTGCCCCGTACCGGGTCCGTGGGGGGAACCGGGGAGCTGTTTTTT.

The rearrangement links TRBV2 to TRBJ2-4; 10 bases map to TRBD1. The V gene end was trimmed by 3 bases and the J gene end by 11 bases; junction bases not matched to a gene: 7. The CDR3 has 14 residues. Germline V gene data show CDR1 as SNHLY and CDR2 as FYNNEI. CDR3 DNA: TGTGCCAGCAGTGAGGGGCGGGACAGGGGATTTCAGTACTTC. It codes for CASSEGRDRGFQYF.

For the CDR3, the DNA is TGTGCCACCAGCCCCGATCGGGGGGCGGAGGGCTACACCTTC. Translation gives CATSPDRGAEGYTF. The chain uses TRBV15 and TRBJ1-2; weak D call: TRBD1 (6 bases). V was trimmed by 5 bases and J by 8 bases, leaving 18 bases between them. CDR3 length equals 14 residues. CDR1 LNHNV and CDR2 YYDKDF come from the germline V gene (reference sequence). Full variable domain (remainder filled in from reference TRBV15 and TRBJ1-2): DAMVIQNPRYQVTQFGKPVTLSCSQTLNHNVMYWYQQKSSQAPKLLFHYYDKDFNNEADTPDNFQSRRPNTSFCFLDIRSPGLGDTAMYLCATSPDRGAEGYTFGSGTRLTVV.

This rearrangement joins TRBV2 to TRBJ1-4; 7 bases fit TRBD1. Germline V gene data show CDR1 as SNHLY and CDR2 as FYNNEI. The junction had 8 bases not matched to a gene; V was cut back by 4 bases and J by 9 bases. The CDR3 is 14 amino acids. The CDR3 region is CASSGQGGRKKLFF. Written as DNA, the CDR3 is TGTGCCAGCAGTGGACAGGGTGGAAGGAAAAAACTGTTTTTT.

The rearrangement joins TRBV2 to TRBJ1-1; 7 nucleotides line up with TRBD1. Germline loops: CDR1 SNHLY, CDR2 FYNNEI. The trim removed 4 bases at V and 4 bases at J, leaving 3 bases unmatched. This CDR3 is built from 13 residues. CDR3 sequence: CASSGQGGTEAFF. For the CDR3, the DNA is TGTGCCAGCAGTGGACAGGGTGGCACTGAAGCTTTCTTT.

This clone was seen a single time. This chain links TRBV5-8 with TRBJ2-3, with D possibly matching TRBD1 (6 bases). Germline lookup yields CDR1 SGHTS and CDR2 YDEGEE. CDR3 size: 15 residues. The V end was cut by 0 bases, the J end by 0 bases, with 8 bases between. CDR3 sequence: CASSLGGGSTDTQYF. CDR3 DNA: TGTGCCAGCAGCTTGGGAGGGGGTAGCACAGATACGCAGTATTTT.

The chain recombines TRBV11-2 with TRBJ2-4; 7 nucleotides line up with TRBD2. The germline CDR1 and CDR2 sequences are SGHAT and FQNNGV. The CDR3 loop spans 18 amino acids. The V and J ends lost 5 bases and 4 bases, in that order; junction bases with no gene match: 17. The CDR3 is CASSPFPMEGRAKNIQYF. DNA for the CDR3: TGTGCCAGCAGCCCATTCCCCATGGAGGGGAGGGCTAAAAACATTCAGTACTTC.

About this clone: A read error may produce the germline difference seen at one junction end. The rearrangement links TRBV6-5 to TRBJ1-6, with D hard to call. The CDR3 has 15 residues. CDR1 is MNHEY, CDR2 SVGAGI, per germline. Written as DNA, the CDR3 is TGTGCCAGCACCTGGAGCGCGAACTATAATTCACCCCCCCACTTT. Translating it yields CASTWSANYNSPPHF.

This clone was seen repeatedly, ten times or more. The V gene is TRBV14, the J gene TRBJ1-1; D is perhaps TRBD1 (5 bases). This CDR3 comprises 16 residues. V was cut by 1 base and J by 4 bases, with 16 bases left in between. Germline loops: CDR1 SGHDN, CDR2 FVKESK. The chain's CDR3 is CASSQVEGLGVTEAFF. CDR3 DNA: TGTGCCAGCAGCCAAGTGGAGGGTTTGGGGGTCACTGAAGCTTTCTTT.

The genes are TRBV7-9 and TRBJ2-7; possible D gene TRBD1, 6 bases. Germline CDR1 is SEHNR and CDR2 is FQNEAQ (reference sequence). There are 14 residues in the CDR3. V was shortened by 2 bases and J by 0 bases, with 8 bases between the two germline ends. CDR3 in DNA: TGTGCCAGCAGCTTAACAGGGAACTCCTACGAGCAGTACTTC. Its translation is CASSLTGNSYEQYF.

In DNA form, the CDR3 reads TGTGCCTGGGGGAGGTTGGGCAGCTCCTACGAGCAGTACTTC. Encoded protein: CAWGRLGSSYEQYF. The chain is built from TRBV30 and TRBJ2-5; perhaps TRBD2 as D (6 bases). The tail of the sequence fits TRBJ2-7 better, so the J call may be wrong. Looked up from germline, CDR1 is GTSNPN and CDR2 is SVGIG (reference sequence). CDR3 size: 14 residues.

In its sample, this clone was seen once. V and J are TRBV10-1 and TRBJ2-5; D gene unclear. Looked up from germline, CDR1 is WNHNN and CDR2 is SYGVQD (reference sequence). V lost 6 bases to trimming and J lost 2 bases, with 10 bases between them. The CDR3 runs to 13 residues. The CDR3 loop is CASSVVYQETQYF. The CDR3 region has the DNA TGCGCCAGCAGCGTCGTCTATCAAGAGACCCAGTACTTC.

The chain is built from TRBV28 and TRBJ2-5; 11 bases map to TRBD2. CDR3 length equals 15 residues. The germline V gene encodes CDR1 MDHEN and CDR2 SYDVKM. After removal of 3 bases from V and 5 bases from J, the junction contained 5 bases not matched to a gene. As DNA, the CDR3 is TGTGCCAGCAGTTTGCCGACTAGCGGGACGGAGACCCAGTACTTC. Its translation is CASSLPTSGTETQYF.

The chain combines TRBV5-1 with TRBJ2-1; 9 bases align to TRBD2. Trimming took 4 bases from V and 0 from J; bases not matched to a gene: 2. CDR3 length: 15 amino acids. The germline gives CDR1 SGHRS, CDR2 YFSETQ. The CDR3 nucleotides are TGCGCCAGCAGCGATAGCGGGAGCTCCTACAATGAGCAGTTCTTC. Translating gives CASSDSGSSYNEQFF.

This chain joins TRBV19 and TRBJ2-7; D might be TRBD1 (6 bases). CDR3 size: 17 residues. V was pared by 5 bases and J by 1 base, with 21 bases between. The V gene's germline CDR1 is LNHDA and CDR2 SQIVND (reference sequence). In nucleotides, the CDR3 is TGTGCCAGTAGTGACCGCAGGACAGCCCGAGGGTCCTACGAGCAGTACTTC. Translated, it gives CASSDRRTARGSYEQYF.

CDR3: CAISAGQGNYGYTF. The CDR3 bases are TGTGCCATCAGTGCGGGACAGGGGAATTATGGCTACACCTTC. The chain couples TRBV10-3 to TRBJ1-2; TRBD1 matches at 10 bases. V lost 4 bases and J lost 5; bases outside the gene matches: 4. The length of the CDR3 is 14 residues. CDR1 and CDR2 (germline): ENHRY, SYGVKD.

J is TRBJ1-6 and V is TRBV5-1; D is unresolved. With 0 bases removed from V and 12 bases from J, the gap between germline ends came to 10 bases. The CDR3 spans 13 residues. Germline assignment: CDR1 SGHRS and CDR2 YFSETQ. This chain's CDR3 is CASSLAGKEPLHF. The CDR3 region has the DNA TGCGCCAGCAGCTTGGCGGGGAAAGAACCCCTCCACTTT.

CDR3 amino acids: CASSLGTGGQLINEQFF. The CDR3 DNA is TGTGCCAGCAGTTTGGGGACAGGGGGCCAATTGATTAATGAGCAGTTCTTC. The rearrangement joins TRBV28 to TRBJ2-1; 12 positions agree with TRBD1. The germline CDR1 and CDR2 sequences are MDHEN and SYDVKM. This CDR3 has 17 amino acids. Losses at the gene ends were 3 bases for V and 7 bases for J; bases not matched to a gene: 10.

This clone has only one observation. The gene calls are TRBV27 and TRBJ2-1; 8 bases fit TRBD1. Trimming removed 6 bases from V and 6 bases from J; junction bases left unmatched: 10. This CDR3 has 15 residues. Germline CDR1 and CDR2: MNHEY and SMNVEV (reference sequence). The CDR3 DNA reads TGTGCCAGCAGGACGGACAGGGTAGTAGTCAATGAGCAGTTCTTC. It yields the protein CASRTDRVVVNEQFF.

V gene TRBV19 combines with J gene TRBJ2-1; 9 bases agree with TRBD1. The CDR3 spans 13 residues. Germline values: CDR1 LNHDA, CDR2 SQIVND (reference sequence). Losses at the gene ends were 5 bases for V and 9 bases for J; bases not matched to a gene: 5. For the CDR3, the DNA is TGTGCCAGTAGTTCTACAGGGGGCGGTGAGCAGTTCTTC. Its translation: CASSSTGGGEQFF.

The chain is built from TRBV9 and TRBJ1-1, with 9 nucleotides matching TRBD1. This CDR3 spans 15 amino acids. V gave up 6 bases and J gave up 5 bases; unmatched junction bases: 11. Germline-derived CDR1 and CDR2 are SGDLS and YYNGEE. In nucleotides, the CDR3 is TGTGCCAGCACCCATACCGGACAGGGGAGAACTGAAGCTTTCTTT. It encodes CASTHTGQGRTEAFF. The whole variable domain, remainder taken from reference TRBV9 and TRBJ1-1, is DSGVTQTPKHLITATGQRVTLRCSPRSGDLSVYWYQQSLDQGLQFLIQYYNGEERAKGNILERFSAQQFPDLHSELNLSSLELGDSALYFCASTHTGQGRTEAFFGQGTRLTVV.

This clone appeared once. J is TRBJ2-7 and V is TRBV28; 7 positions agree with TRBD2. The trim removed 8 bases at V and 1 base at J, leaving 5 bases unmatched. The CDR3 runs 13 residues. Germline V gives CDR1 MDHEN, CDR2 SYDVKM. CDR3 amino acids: CASRSGGSYEQYF. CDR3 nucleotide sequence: TGTGCCAGCCGCTCGGGGGGTTCCTACGAGCAGTACTTC.

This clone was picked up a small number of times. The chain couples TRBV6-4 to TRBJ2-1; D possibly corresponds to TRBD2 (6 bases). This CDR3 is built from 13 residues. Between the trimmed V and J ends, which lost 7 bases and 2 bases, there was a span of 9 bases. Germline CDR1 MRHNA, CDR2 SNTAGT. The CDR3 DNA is TGTGCCAGCAAAGGCGGGGCCTACAATGAGCAGTTCTTC. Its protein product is CASKGGAYNEQFF.

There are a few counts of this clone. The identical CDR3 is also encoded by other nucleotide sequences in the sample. CDR3 region: CASSLRVNTEAFF. As DNA, the CDR3 is TGCGCCAGCAGCTTGCGGGTAAACACTGAAGCTTTCTTT. The rearrangement uses TRBV5-1 and TRBJ1-1; the D is unclear. The CDR3 consists of 13 residues. CDR1 and CDR2 from the germline V gene are SGHRS and YFSETQ. Between the trimmed V and J ends, which lost 1 base and 2 bases, there was a span of 6 bases.

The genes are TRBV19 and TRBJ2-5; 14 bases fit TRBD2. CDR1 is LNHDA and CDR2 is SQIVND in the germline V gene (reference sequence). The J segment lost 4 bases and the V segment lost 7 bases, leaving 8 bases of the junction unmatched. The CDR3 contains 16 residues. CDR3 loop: CASTTSGRGRGETQYF. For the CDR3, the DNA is TGTGCCAGTACGACTAGCGGGAGGGGTAGAGGAGAGACCCAGTACTTC.

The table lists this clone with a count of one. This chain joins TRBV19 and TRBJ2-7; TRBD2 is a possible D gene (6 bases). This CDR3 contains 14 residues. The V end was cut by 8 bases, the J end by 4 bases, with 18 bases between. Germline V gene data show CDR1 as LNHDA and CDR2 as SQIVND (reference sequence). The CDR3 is CASSPTGGTYEQYF. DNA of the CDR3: TGTGCCAGTTCCCCAACCGGGGGTACATACGAGCAGTACTTC. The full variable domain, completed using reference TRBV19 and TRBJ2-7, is DGGITQSPKYLFRKEGQNVTLSCEQNLNHDAMYWYRQDPGQGLRLIYYSQIVNDFQKGDIAEGYSVSREKKESFPLTVTSAQKNPTAFYLCASSPTGGTYEQYFGPGTRLTVT.

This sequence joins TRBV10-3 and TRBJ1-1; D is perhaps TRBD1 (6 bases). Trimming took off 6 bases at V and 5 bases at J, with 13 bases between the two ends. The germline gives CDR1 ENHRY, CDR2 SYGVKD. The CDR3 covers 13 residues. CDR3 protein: CAISKGGETEAFF. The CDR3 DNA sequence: TGTGCCATCAGCAAGGGGGGGGAGACTGAAGCTTTCTTT.

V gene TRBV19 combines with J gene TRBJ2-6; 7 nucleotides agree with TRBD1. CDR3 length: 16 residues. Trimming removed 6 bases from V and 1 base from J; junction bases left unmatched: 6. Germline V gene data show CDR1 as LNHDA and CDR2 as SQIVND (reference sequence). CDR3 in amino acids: CASRGRGMSGANVLTF. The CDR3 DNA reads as TGTGCCAGTAGAGGCAGGGGGATGTCTGGGGCCAACGTCCTGACTTTC.